This record covers a single T cell receptor (beta chain). Clinical histories supplied by participants themselves formed the basis of cohort assignment. CDR1 and CDR2 from the germline V gene are SGDLS and YYNGEE. The CDR3 is 14 amino acids. Trimming took off 4 bases at V and 4 bases at J, with 14 bases between the two ends. This sample is part of a study of blood T cell repertoires in COVID-19. In the source study's methods: Reference gene primer amplification gave nucleated cell count estimates. Using immunoSEQ multiplex PCR, the repertoire was profiled, and TCRdb retains in-frame clones only, with some absent. The V and J calls and clone size come from that table; D and trimming were worked out from the DNA. The sample lists roughly 500,000 clones, around 89% occurring once.

This receptor was taken from a woman aged 40-49 years who had recovered from COVID-19. Sequencing was carried out using PBMCs or T cells enriched from blood (not recorded which). The V call is TRBV9, the J call TRBJ2-5; possible D gene TRBD1, 5 bases. The CDR3 DNA follows: TGTGCCAGCAGCCGCCAGGGAAGAAGAGAGACCCAGTACTTC. Residues: CASSRQGRRETQYF.